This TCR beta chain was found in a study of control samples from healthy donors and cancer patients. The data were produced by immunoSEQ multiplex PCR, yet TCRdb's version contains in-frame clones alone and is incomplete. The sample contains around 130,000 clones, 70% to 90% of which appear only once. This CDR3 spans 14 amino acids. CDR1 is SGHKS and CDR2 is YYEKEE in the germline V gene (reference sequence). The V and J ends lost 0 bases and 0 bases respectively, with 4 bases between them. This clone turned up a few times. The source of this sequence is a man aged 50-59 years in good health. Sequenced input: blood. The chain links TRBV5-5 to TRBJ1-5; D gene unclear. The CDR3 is CASSLDASNQPQHF. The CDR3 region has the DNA TGTGCCAGCAGCTTGGACGCTAGCAATCAGCCCCAGCATTTT.